This TCR beta chain is drawn from a study of blood T cell repertoires in COVID-19. Whole-study context: Samples representing acute and convalescent COVID-19 were sourced from the United States, Italy and Spain. From T cells, B-cell-depleted T cells, or PBMCs came the material, which was cDNA or gDNA.

In the source study's methods: Reference gene primer amplification yielded estimated nucleated cell counts. Repertoires were generated with immunoSEQ multiplex PCR, while TCRdb's copy carries only in-frame clones and drops some. The V and J calls and clone size were taken over from that table, and D and trimming were inferred from the DNA. The profile covers over 95,000 clones, with roughly 84% appearing a single time and less than 2% taken by the ten largest. CDR3 length: 15 amino acids. CDR1 is SGHTA and CDR2 is FQGTGA in the germline V gene. V was clipped by 3 bases and J by 2 bases, with 12 bases between them.

The TCR was taken from a man aged 65 to 85 with active or convalescent COVID-19. The genes are TRBV7-3 and TRBJ2-3; weak D call: TRBD2 (7 bases). Sequencing was performed on peripheral blood. The CDR3 nucleotides read TGTGCCAGCAGCTTTGGCGGGGGCAACACAGATACGCAGTATTTT. Translated, it gives CASSFGGGNTDTQYF.